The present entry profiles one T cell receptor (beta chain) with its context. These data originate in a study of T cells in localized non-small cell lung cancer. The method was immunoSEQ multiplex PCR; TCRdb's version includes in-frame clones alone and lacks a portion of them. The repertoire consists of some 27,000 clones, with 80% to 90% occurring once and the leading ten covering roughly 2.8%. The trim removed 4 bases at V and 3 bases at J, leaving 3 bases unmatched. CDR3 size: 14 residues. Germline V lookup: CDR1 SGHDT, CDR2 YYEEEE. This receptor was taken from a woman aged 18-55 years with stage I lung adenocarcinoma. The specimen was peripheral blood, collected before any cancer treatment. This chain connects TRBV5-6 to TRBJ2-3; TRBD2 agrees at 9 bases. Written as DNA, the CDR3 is TGTGCCAGCAGCACTAGCGGGCCTACAGATACGCAGTATTTT. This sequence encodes CASSTSGPTDTQYF.